The clone carrying this T cell receptor (beta chain) was seen only a few times. This sample stems from a study of patients and donors after allogeneic stem cell transplantation. TCRdb recomputed calls from the RT-PCR reads with MiXCR, one row per CDR3 protein. The table records over 400,000 distinct CDR3 sequences, more than 15% of them present only once. The V gene's germline CDR1 is SGHRS and CDR2 YFSETQ. With 3 bases removed from V and 2 bases from J, the gap between germline ends came to 4 bases. This CDR3 contains 12 residues. Sequencing was done on a sample of blood, either unsorted or a sorted T cell fraction (not recorded which). The rearrangement links TRBV5-1 to TRBJ2-3; D remains unclear. This receptor was obtained from a human donor who was either an allogeneic HSCT recipient or a stem cell or donor lymphocyte infusion donor (not recorded which). It is not recorded whose cells these are; they may come from a transplant donor. This chain's CDR3 is CASSSPTDTQYF. CDR3 nucleotides: TGCGCCAGCAGCTCACCCACAGATACGCAGTATTTT.